This T cell receptor (beta chain) is from a study of blood T cell repertoires in COVID-19. About the study: In each case, the material was cDNA or gDNA derived from T cells, B-cell-depleted T cells, or PBMCs.

This CDR3 region has 13 residues. Per germline, CDR1 MNHEY and CDR2 SVGEGT. V lost 6 bases to trimming and J lost 9 bases; unmatched junction nucleotides: 8. The method was immunoSEQ multiplex PCR; TCRdb's version includes in-frame clones alone and lacks a portion of them. Of about 280,000 clones listed, approximately 85% were seen once; the top ten hold about 9.8%. The chain uses TRBV6-2 or TRBV6-3 and TRBJ2-1; 7 bases agree with TRBD1. Source material: peripheral blood. This receptor was identified in a man between 18 and 35 years old with active or convalescent COVID-19. In DNA, the CDR3 is TGTGCCAGCAGCGATCACAGGGGAATTGAGCAGTTCTTC. Translated, it gives CASSDHRGIEQFF.